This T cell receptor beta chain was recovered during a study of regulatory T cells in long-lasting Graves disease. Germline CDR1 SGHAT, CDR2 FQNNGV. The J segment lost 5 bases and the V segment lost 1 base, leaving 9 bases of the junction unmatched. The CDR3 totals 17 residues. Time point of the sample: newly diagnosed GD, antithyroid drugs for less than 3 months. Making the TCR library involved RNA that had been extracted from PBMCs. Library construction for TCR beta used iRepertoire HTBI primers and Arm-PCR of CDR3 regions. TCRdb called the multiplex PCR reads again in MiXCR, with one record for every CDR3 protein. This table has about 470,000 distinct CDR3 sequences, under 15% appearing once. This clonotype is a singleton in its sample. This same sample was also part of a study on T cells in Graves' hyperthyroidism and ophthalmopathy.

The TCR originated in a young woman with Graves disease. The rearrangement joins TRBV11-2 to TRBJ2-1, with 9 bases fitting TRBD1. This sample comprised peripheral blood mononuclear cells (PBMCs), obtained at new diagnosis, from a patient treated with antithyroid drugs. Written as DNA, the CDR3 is TGTGCCAGCAGCTTAGGGGCCGGGACAGGGCTAAACAATGAGCAGTTCTTC. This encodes CASSLGAGTGLNNEQFF. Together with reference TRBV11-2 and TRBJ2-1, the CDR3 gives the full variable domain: EAGVAQSPRYKIIEKRQSVAFWCNPISGHATLYWYQQILGQGPKLLIQFQNNGVVDDSQLPKDRFSAERLKGVDSTLKIQPAKLEDSAVYLCASSLGAGTGLNNEQFFGPGTRLTVL.